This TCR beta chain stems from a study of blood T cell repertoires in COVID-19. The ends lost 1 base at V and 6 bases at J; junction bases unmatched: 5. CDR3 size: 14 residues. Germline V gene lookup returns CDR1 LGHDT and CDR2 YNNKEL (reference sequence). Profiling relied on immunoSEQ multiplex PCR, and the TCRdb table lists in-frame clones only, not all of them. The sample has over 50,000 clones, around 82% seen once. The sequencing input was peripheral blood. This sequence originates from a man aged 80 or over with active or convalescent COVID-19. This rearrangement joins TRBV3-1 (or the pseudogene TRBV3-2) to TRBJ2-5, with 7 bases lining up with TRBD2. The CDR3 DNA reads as TGTGCCAGCAGCCAAGGACTAGCCCAGAAGACCCAGTACTTC. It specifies CASSQGLAQKTQYF.